The clone carrying this T cell receptor beta chain was counted only a few times. The entry originates in a study of shared clonotypes between healthy human individuals. Study summary: Researchers assigned three CD4 naive, three CD4 memory, two CD8 naive and one CD8 memory plate to each donor.

Assay used: immunoSEQ multiplex PCR; TCRdb lists only in-frame clones, some missing. The table includes about 2,500,000 clones, around nine tenths detected once. CDR1 and CDR2 (germline): SNHLY, FYNNEI. This CDR3 region has 12 residues. The ends were cut back, 5 bases at V and 7 bases at J, with 11 bases in the middle. Material: naive CD4+ T cells sorted from blood. Subset indicated: CD45RA+ positively selected. The chain uses TRBV2 and TRBJ1-2; D is unresolved. The TCR originated in a man aged 18-30 years in good health. In DNA, the CDR3 is TGTGCCAGCAGTCCGGACGGTGGTGGCTACACCTTC. Residues: CASSPDGGGYTF. The full variable domain, its missing parts supplied by reference TRBV2 and TRBJ1-2, is EPEVTQTPSHQVTQMGQEVILRCVPISNHLYFYWYRQILGQKVEFLVSFYNNEISEKSEIFDDQFSVERPDGSNFTLKIRSTKLEDSAMYFCASSPDGGGYTFGSGTRLTVV.